This TCR beta chain was obtained from a study of OX40 agonist ivuxolimab in advanced cancers. Profiling relied on immunoSEQ multiplex PCR, and the TCRdb table lists in-frame clones only, not all of them. In the table there are about 66,000 clones, roughly 87% of which are singletons. A word on this clone: What it recognizes is unknown.

Regarding the study as a whole: The CD4+ and CD8+ T cells in the blood had expanded clonally by week 6 at 0.1 to 3.0 mg/kg.

The sample was CD4+ or CD8+ T cells sorted from blood, taken in a trial of the OX40 agonist ivuxolimab. This sequence originates from an adult with an advanced solid tumor such as melanoma, head and neck, liver or kidney cancer.

The CDR3, as DNA: TGCGCCAGCAGCTTGGGGTACAGCCCGACGAACACCGGGGAGCTGTTTTTT. Protein: CASSLGYSPTNTGELFF. The gene calls are TRBV5-1 and TRBJ2-2, with D unclear. The germline gives CDR1 SGHRS, CDR2 YFSETQ. Trimming shortened V by 0 bases and J by 0 bases, and 12 bases separated the two germline ends. The CDR3 has 17 residues.